This T cell receptor beta chain was captured by sequencing in a study of PD-L1 blockade in urothelial cancer. The assay was immunoSEQ multiplex PCR, and TCRdb's table has in-frame clones only and misses some. The repertoire holds 100,000 or so clones, with 90% to 95% as singletons. This clone occurred once. Trimming pared 0 bases from V and 7 bases from J, leaving 12 bases between. This CDR3 comprises 14 residues. Looked up from germline, CDR1 is MGHRA and CDR2 is YSYEKL. Patients presented with locally advanced or metastatic urothelial carcinoma. Per-patient samples, pretreatment and on-treatment, numbered 1 to 8.

The V gene is TRBV4-1, the J gene TRBJ1-2; D remains ambiguous. The sample consisted of PBMCs, taken around atezolizumab (anti-PD-L1) treatment. The receptor's source is a woman aged 80 or over with urothelial cancer. As DNA, the CDR3 is TGCGCCAGCAGCCAAGATTTGCCCACGGGTGGCTACACCTTC. Its translation is CASSQDLPTGGYTF.